This TCR beta chain was captured by sequencing in a study of OX40 agonist ivuxolimab in advanced cancers. Study at large: Dose-escalation patients' cancers were hepatocellular carcinoma, melanoma, renal cell or head and neck cancer. Males comprised approximately 81% of the group, whose mean age was approximately 60 years (range roughly 20 to 90).

On cycle 4 day 1 and cycle 7 day 1, as well as at baseline, blood was sampled. Using immunoSEQ multiplex PCR, the repertoire was profiled, and TCRdb retains in-frame clones only, with some absent. The sample lists approximately 22,000 clones, approximately 90% occurring once. The sample was CD4+ or CD8+ T cells sorted from blood, taken in a trial of the OX40 agonist ivuxolimab. The TCR originated in an adult with an advanced solid tumor such as melanoma, head and neck, liver or kidney cancer.

The CDR3 coding sequence is TGTGCCAGCTCACTCTTTGGGGGCTCCTTCCTACAAACAAACACCGGGGAGCTGTTTTTT. Translation gives CASSLFGGSFLQTNTGELFF. V gene TRBV18 combines with J gene TRBJ2-2; the D gene is possibly TRBD1 (6 bases). Trimming stripped 4 bases from V and 2 bases from J, with 26 bases between. Looked up from germline, CDR1 is KGHSH and CDR2 is LQKENI. This CDR3 has 20 residues. The entire variable domain, with the rest obtained from reference TRBV18 and TRBJ2-2, is as follows: NAGVMQNPRHLVRRRGQEARLRCSPMKGHSHVYWYRQLPEEGLKFMVYLQKENIIDESGMPKERFSAEFPKEGPSILRIQQVVRGDSAAYFCASSLFGGSFLQTNTGELFFGEGSRLTVL.